These 19 T cell receptor beta chains originate from one sample sequenced in a study of T cell responses to AZD1222 COVID-19 vaccine. Libraries were prepared by immunoSEQ multiplex PCR; TCRdb keeps only in-frame clonotypes and omits some of them. Of 110,000 to 150,000 clones listed, 85% to 90% are singletons. Here the sequenced sample was peripheral blood, taken on day 0 of AZD1222 vaccination. These receptors all stem from an adult in good health.

CDR3: CASMREGNYGYTF. CDR3 in DNA: TGTGCCAGCATGAGGGAGGGGAACTATGGCTACACCTTC. The chain is built from TRBV6-5 and TRBJ1-2; possibly TRBD1 for D (5 bases). Looked up from germline, CDR1 is MNHEY and CDR2 is SVGAGI. Trimming shortened V by 7 bases and J by 2 bases, and 11 bases separated the two germline ends. The CDR3 loop spans 13 amino acids.

This CDR3 reads CASSFLLAGTTDTQYF. DNA for the CDR3: TGTGCCAGCAGTTTCCTTCTAGCGGGGACAACAGATACGCAGTATTTT. The V gene is TRBV27, the J gene TRBJ2-3, with 9 nucleotides matching TRBD2. The CDR3 runs 16 residues. CDR1 is MNHEY, CDR2 SMNVEV, per germline (reference sequence). Trimming removed 3 bases from V and 3 bases from J; junction bases left unmatched: 7.

The chain employs TRBV4-1 and TRBJ1-2; the match to TRBD1 covers 9 bases. V shed 1 base and J 8 bases; nucleotides not matched to a gene: 11. The CDR3 length is 16 residues. The germline V gene has CDR1 MGHRA and CDR2 YSYEKL. The chain's CDR3 is CASSQVREQGAQGYTF. The CDR3 DNA is TGCGCCAGCAGCCAAGTACGCGAACAGGGGGCACAAGGCTACACCTTC.

The V call is TRBV19, the J call TRBJ1-2; TRBD1 might be the D (6 bases). This CDR3 region has 13 residues. Trimming pared 10 bases from V and 0 bases from J, leaving 12 bases between. CDR1 is LNHDA and CDR2 is SQIVND in the germline V gene (reference sequence). The CDR3 spells CATAGHPNYGYTF. The CDR3 DNA follows: TGTGCCACCGCGGGACATCCTAACTATGGCTACACCTTC.

The chain combines TRBV11-1 with TRBJ2-3; unclear D gene. Germline CDR1 is SGHAT and CDR2 is FQDESV (reference sequence). Trimming cost V 4 bases and J 2 bases, with 13 bases left between them. This CDR3 has 15 amino acids. The CDR3 DNA reads TGTGCCAGCAGCTCCCTCGTCGGCTCCACAGATACGCAGTATTTT. Protein: CASSSLVGSTDTQYF.

The gene calls are TRBV7-2 and TRBJ2-3, with 13 bases matching TRBD2. The CDR3 extends over 17 amino acids. Trimming at V came to 4 bases and at J to 4 bases, leaving 8 bases not matched to a gene. Germline CDR1 is SGHTA and CDR2 is FQGNSA. The CDR3 DNA reads TGTGCCAGCAGCTCCCGGACTAGCGGGGGTGTCGCAGATACGCAGTATTTT. Encoded protein: CASSSRTSGGVADTQYF.

The chain has TRBV18 and TRBJ2-5, with D perhaps given as TRBD1 or TRBD2 (6 bases each). Trimming cost V 3 bases and J 7 bases, with 18 bases left between them. Germline V CDR1 and CDR2: KGHSH, LQKENI. The CDR3 consists of 15 residues. Here the CDR3 reads CASSPDSGGSGTQYF. The CDR3 nucleotides are TGTGCCAGCTCACCTGATTCCGGGGGCAGCGGGACCCAGTACTTC.

The V gene is TRBV27, the J gene TRBJ1-6; 11 bases align to TRBD1. The ends lost 5 bases at V and 10 bases at J; junction bases unmatched: 13. Germline-derived CDR1 and CDR2 are MNHEY and SMNVEV (reference sequence). The CDR3 is 17 amino acids. The CDR3 DNA is TGTGCCAGCAGTACGTACTCCGGGACAGGGGGACACTCACCCCTCCACTTT. Residues: CASSTYSGTGGHSPLHF.

The V call is TRBV5-5, the J call TRBJ1-1; a possible D gene is TRBD1 (5 bases). Germline V gives CDR1 SGHKS, CDR2 YYEKEE (reference sequence). V shed 0 bases and J shed 8 bases, with 8 bases lying between them. The CDR3 contains 12 residues. This CDR3 is CASSLEPGEAFF. In DNA, the CDR3 is TGTGCCAGCAGCTTGGAGCCAGGGGAAGCTTTCTTT.

The gene calls are TRBV12-3 or TRBV12-4 and TRBJ2-2; D remains unclear. Trimming took off 4 bases at V and 6 bases at J, with 9 bases between the two ends. The length of the CDR3 is 13 residues. CDR3 protein: CASSSRIPGELFF. The CDR3 bases are TGTGCCAGCAGTTCCCGGATTCCCGGGGAGCTGTTTTTT.

The DNA of the CDR3 is TGCGCCAGCAGCCCCCGAGGGGGGGAGACCCAGTACTTC. Protein sequence: CASSPRGGETQYF. The J gene is TRBJ2-5, the V gene TRBV5-1, with D perhaps matching TRBD1 or TRBD2 (6 bases each). V was trimmed by 4 bases and J by 5 bases, leaving 12 bases between them. CDR1 and CDR2 (germline): SGHRS, YFSETQ. This CDR3 spans 13 amino acids.

The chain joins TRBV27 to TRBJ1-5; the D is unclear. Trimming pared 3 bases from V and 2 bases from J, leaving 5 bases between. Germline lookup yields CDR1 MNHEY and CDR2 SMNVEV (reference sequence). The CDR3 covers 13 residues. In DNA form, the CDR3 reads TGTGCCAGCAGTTTTCGGGGCAATCAGCCCCAGCATTTT. Translation: CASSFRGNQPQHF.

The chain couples TRBV3-1 (or the pseudogene TRBV3-2) to TRBJ1-6, with D possibly TRBD1 on 6 matching bases. Per the germline V gene, CDR1 is LGHDT and CDR2 is YNNKEL (reference sequence). The CDR3 is 12 residues long. Trimming took 3 bases from V and 13 from J, leaving 10 bases between them. The DNA of the CDR3 is TGTGCCAGCAGCCACGACAGGCCTCCCCTCCACTTT. Translating it yields CASSHDRPPLHF.

This sequence joins TRBV5-8 and TRBJ1-1; the D is unclear. V lost 4 bases and J 3 bases, leaving 7 bases between the germline ends. The germline gives CDR1 SGHTS, CDR2 YDEGEE. This CDR3 contains 12 residues. The CDR3: CASSPWDTEAFF. CDR3 coding DNA: TGTGCCAGCAGCCCTTGGGACACTGAAGCTTTCTTT.

V gene TRBV11-2 combines with J gene TRBJ2-1, with D possibly matching TRBD1 (6 bases). In germline, CDR1 is SGHAT, CDR2 FQNNGV. The germline V and J ends were trimmed by 3 bases and 6 bases, with 15 bases remaining between them. The CDR3 runs to 15 residues. The CDR3 spells CASSFFATRGNEQFF. As DNA, the CDR3 is TGTGCCAGCAGCTTTTTCGCAACCAGGGGCAATGAGCAGTTCTTC.

J is TRBJ2-2 and V is TRBV24-1; 16 bases map to TRBD2. The V and J ends lost 4 bases and 4 bases, in that order; junction bases with no gene match: 11. Germline V gene data show CDR1 as KGHDR and CDR2 as SFDVKD. This CDR3 has 20 amino acids. CDR3 loop: CATSELPGLAGGGFTGELFF. The CDR3 nucleotides are TGTGCCACCAGTGAACTACCGGGACTAGCGGGAGGGGGGTTCACCGGGGAGCTGTTTTTT.

This sequence joins TRBV5-4 and TRBJ1-5; perhaps TRBD1 as D (5 bases). The germline gives CDR1 SGHNT, CDR2 YYREEE (reference sequence). V was pared by 4 bases and J by 2 bases, with 10 bases between. The CDR3 contains 14 residues. The CDR3 nucleotides read TGTGCCAGCAGCGGAGGGGTTGGCAATCAGCCCCAGCATTTT. Translated: CASSGGVGNQPQHF.

This chain connects TRBV5-8 to TRBJ1-3; the D gene is possibly TRBD1 (5 bases). CDR3 length: 15 amino acids. Trimming took 0 bases from V and 5 from J, leaving 12 bases between them. Looked up from germline, CDR1 is SGHTS and CDR2 is YDEGEE. CDR3 loop: CASSLGDARRNTIYF. The CDR3 nucleotides are TGTGCCAGCAGCTTGGGGGACGCCAGACGAAACACCATATATTTT. The full variable domain, in which reference TRBV5-8 and TRBJ1-3 provide the parts outside the CDR3, is EAGVTQSPTHLIKTRGQQATLRCSPISGHTSVYWYQQALGLGLQFLLWYDEGEERNRGNFPPRFSGRQFPNYSSELNVNALELEDSALYLCASSLGDARRNTIYFGEGSWLTVV.

The chain is built from TRBV6-6 and TRBJ1-5, with a tentative D call TRBD1 (6 bases). Trimming pared 4 bases from V and 5 bases from J, leaving 12 bases between. The CDR3 has 14 amino acids. In germline, CDR1 is MNHNY, CDR2 SVGAGI (reference sequence). CDR3 region: CASSSDRTYQPQHF. The CDR3 DNA follows: TGTGCCAGCAGTTCAGACAGGACTTATCAGCCCCAGCATTTT.